This T cell receptor beta chain was identified during a study of T cells after somatic rescue of genetic block. The table came from immunoSEQ multiplex PCR; TCRdb's copy has only in-frame clones and leaves some out. The data hold roughly 15,000 clones, with around 72% observed a single time. The CDR3 length is 16 residues. V lost 2 bases and J 2 bases, leaving 16 bases between the germline ends. The germline V gene has CDR1 KGHSH and CDR2 LQKENI. The sequence came from a boy aged 5-17 years. The sequenced sample consisted of peripheral blood mononuclear cells (PBMCs). The gene calls are TRBV18 and TRBJ2-7; possibly TRBD1 or TRBD2 for D (5 bases each). CDR3 sequence: CASSPGAPGTTYEQYF. The CDR3 coding sequence is TGTGCCAGCTCACCAGGGGCCCCCGGGACGACCTACGAGCAGTACTTC.